This is a list of T cell receptor beta chains from one sample in a study of shared clonotypes between healthy human individuals. The table came from immunoSEQ multiplex PCR; TCRdb's copy has only in-frame clones and leaves some out. The sample has about 300,000 clones, about 74% seen once. The material sequenced was memory CD4+ T cells sorted from blood. The receptors here all came from a young man in good health. CDR3s include the opening cysteine and the closing phenylalanine or tryptophan. The D gene is left open where the match is weak. The size entry is marked missing in some rows and otherwise reads once, few, many or a size class.

>TRBJ2-3|TRBV7-6|TRBD2|NA
TGTGCCAGCAGCTCAGGACTAGCGGGAGCCCCAGATACGCAGTATTTT
CASSSGLAGAPDTQYF
>TRBJ2-7|TRBV7-2|NA|NA
TGTGCCAGCAGCTTAGCGGTGGGCGCCCGGTCCTACGAGCAGTACTTC
CASSLAVGARSYEQYF
>TRBJ2-3|TRBV7-2|TRBD1|NA
TGTGCCAGCAGTACGGACAGGGGCCGCACAGATACGCAGTATTTT
CASSTDRGRTDTQYF
>TRBJ1-1|TRBV5-6|NA|NA
TGTGCCAGCAGCTTGCCGGGTCTGGGGGAAGCTTTCTTT
CASSLPGLGEAFF
>TRBJ2-7|TRBV7-8|TRBD1|NA
TGTGCCAGCAGTCAATCCCGGGGACAGGGATCATTGTCGGACTACGAGCAGTACTTC
CASSQSRGQGSLSDYEQYF
>TRBJ2-2|TRBV9|NA|few
TGTGCCAGCAGCCCGCTAGGGGGGAGGGCCTCCTCCGGGGAGCTGTTTTTT
CASSPLGGRASSGELFF
>TRBJ2-7|TRBV5-1|TRBD2|NA
TGCGCCAGCAGCTCACTAGCGGGGGCACCCTACGAGCAGTACTTC
CASSSLAGAPYEQYF
>TRBJ1-1|TRBV15|TRBD1|NA
TGTGCCACCAGCAGAGAAGTACAGGGGAGGGCTGAAGCTTTCTTT
CATSREVQGRAEAFF
>TRBJ2-1|TRBV5-1|TRBD2|few
TGCGCCAGCAGCTTGTTAGCGGGAGGGCCCAATGAGCAGTTCTTC
CASSLLAGGPNEQFF
>TRBJ2-7|TRBV10-1|TRBD1|NA
TGCGCCAGCAGTGACCTAGGGACAGGGCCCTACGAGCAGTACTTC
CASSDLGTGPYEQYF
>TRBJ2-7|TRBV2|NA|NA
TGTGCCAGCTCCGCCCGGTGGGGAAGCGAGCAGTACTTC
CASSARWGSEQYF
>TRBJ2-5|TRBV7-6|NA|NA
TGTGCCAGCAGCTCCCCCACTAGACAGGCGGGCTATATGACCCAGTACTTC
CASSSPTRQAGYMTQYF
>TRBJ2-7|TRBV11-2|NA|NA
TGTGCCAGCAGCCAGACACGAGGACGGGGCGAGCAGTACTTC
CASSQTRGRGEQYF
>TRBJ2-2|TRBV19|NA|once
TGTGCCAGTAGAGAGGAGGGGCGAGGTGGCACCGGGGAGCTGTTTTTT
CASREEGRGGTGELFF
>TRBJ1-2|TRBV27|NA|few
TGTGCCAGCAGTTTATTGGACGGCTATGGCTACACCTTC
CASSLLDGYGYTF
>TRBJ2-7|TRBV5-1|NA|many
TGCGCCAGCAGCTTGGGCGGGACACGCTCCTACGAGCAGTACTTC
CASSLGGTRSYEQYF
>TRBJ2-5|TRBV7-9|NA|NA
TGTGCCAGCAGTACTAGTCTCGAAGAGACCCAGTACTTC
CASSTSLEETQYF
>TRBJ2-7|TRBV5-6|TRBD2|NA
TGTGCCAGCAGCTTGGGGCTAGCGGGAACCCAAACCTCCGTGCAGTACTTC
CASSLGLAGTQTSVQYF
>TRBJ1-4|TRBV11-2|TRBD1|NA
TGTGCCAGCAGCTCAGCCCGGGACAGGGGTGAAAAACTGTTTTTT
CASSSARDRGEKLFF
>TRBJ2-1|TRBV28|TRBD2|few
TGTGCCAGCAGTTTATCGGGACTAGCGGGAGGGTCCTACAATGAGCAGTTCTTC
CASSLSGLAGGSYNEQFF
>TRBJ1-4|TRBV7-9|TRBD1|NA
TGTGCCAGCAGCCCCTTTCAGGGGGAACTGTTTTTT
CASSPFQGELFF
>TRBJ2-1|TRBV7-8|NA|NA
TGTGCCAGCAGCTTAGAGGCGACAACAGATGGCGATGAGCAGTTCTTC
CASSLEATTDGDEQFF
>TRBJ1-2|TRBV19|NA|NA
TGTGCCAGTAGTATCCCCGCAGGGTCTGGCTACACCTTC
CASSIPAGSGYTF
>TRBJ2-2|TRBV15|TRBD2|NA
TGTGCCACCAGCCGCGTGTTGGCGGGAGGGGCCGGGGAGCTGTTTTTT
CATSRVLAGGAGELFF
>TRBJ2-2|TRBV25-1|TRBD1|NA
TGTGCCAGCAGTGTGGGACAGGGAGGTTCTAGTTTGGCGCTGTTTTTT
CASSVGQGGSSLALFF
>TRBJ2-5|TRBV16|TRBD1|NA
TGTGCCAGCAGCTCAGGGGGCGAGGAGACCCAGTACTTC
CASSSGGEETQYF
>TRBJ1-6|TRBV2|NA|few
TGTGCCAGCAGCTCCTGGAGCAGAGATTCACCCCTCCACTTT
CASSSWSRDSPLHF
>TRBJ1-4|TRBV19|NA|NA
TGTGCCAGTAAGCGGGGAGGCAAAGAAAAACTGTTTTTT
CASKRGGKEKLFF
>TRBJ2-2|TRBV29-1|NA|NA
TGCAGCGTTGAAAGACCGACTGGTACCGGGGAGCTGTTTTTT
CSVERPTGTGELFF
>TRBJ2-5|TRBV18|NA|NA
TGTGCCAGCTCACCGCCGGGGCGCGACCCCCAGTACTTC
CASSPPGRDPQYF
>TRBJ2-7|TRBV6-5|TRBD2|NA
TGTGCCAGCAGTTATAGGAAAGGACTAGCTCACGAGCAGTACTTC
CASSYRKGLAHEQYF
>TRBJ1-2|TRBV13|NA|medium-sized
TGTGCCAGCAGGCCTTTCGGGCCCGCCTATGGCTACACCTTC
CASRPFGPAYGYTF
>TRBJ2-2|TRBV5-1|TRBD2|few
TGCGCCAGCAGCCGGAGCAGGTCGGGAGGGACCGGGGAGCTGTTTTTT
CASSRSRSGGTGELFF
>TRBJ2-3|TRBV18|NA|NA
TGTGCCAGCTCACCAATTGACGGCGCTACGCAGTATTTT
CASSPIDGATQYF
>TRBJ2-7|TRBV11-2|TRBD2|few
TGTGCCAGCAGCCGGGGAGGGGTACTAGCGGGAGATTACGAGCAGTACTTC
CASSRGGVLAGDYEQYF
>TRBJ1-3|TRBV10-3|NA|few
TGTGCCGCCGGCGGGGGAAACTCTGGAAACACCATATATTTT
CAAGGGNSGNTIYF
>TRBJ2-1|TRBV11-3|TRBD2|once
TGTGCCAGCAGCGCGACTAGCTTGGGGCGGGGTGAGCAGTTCTTC
CASSATSLGRGEQFF
>TRBJ2-7|TRBV9|NA|NA
TGTGCCAGCAGCGTAGCTTACAGAGACGAGCAGTACTTC
CASSVAYRDEQYF
>TRBJ2-7|TRBV5-4|TRBD2|NA
TGTGCCAGCAGCTCCGGACTAGCGGGAGGCAGCTCCTACGAGCAGTACTTC
CASSSGLAGGSSYEQYF
>TRBJ1-3|TRBV18|TRBD1|NA
TGTGCCAGCTCAGCCGGACAGGGGGCAACTGGAAACACCATATATTTT
CASSAGQGATGNTIYF
>TRBJ2-3|TRBV5-1|TRBD2|NA
TGCGCCAGCAGCTTGGCTCTAGCGGGAGGGCCATCGAAAGATACGCAGTATTTT
CASSLALAGGPSKDTQYF
>TRBJ1-1|TRBV9|NA|NA
TGTGCCAGCAGCGTGGACGGGACCTACACTGAAGCTTTCTTT
CASSVDGTYTEAFF
>TRBJ2-3|TRBV4-2|NA|few
TGTGCCAGCAGCCTGGGGCTCCGTGATACGCAGTATTTT
CASSLGLRDTQYF
>TRBJ2-2|TRBV7-3|NA|NA
TGTGCCAGCAGCCCTACCCTCACCGGGGAGCTGTTTTTT
CASSPTLTGELFF
>TRBJ1-1|TRBV18|NA|NA
TGTGCCAGCTCACCACAGGGTCTTATCACTGAAGCTTTCTTT
CASSPQGLITEAFF
>TRBJ2-5|TRBV11-2|NA|NA
TGTGCCAGCAGCTTAGAGGCCCGTGGGACCCAGTACTTC
CASSLEARGTQYF
>TRBJ1-2|TRBV11-2|NA|NA
TGTGCCAGCAGCTTACTTGGGGGGCGCGCGCCCTATGGCTACACCTTC
CASSLLGGRAPYGYTF
>TRBJ2-1|TRBV25-1|TRBD2|NA
TGTGCCAGCAGTGCCACTAGCGATATTTTAAATGAGCAGTTCTTC
CASSATSDILNEQFF
>TRBJ1-5|TRBV6-5|NA|few
TGTGCCAGCAGTTACTCAGGGATGGGCAATCAGCCCCAGCATTTT
CASSYSGMGNQPQHF